Included here is one T cell receptor beta chain sequence, with context. Germline is not matched at one junction end, which may reflect a read error. These data are taken from a study of T cells in Graves' hyperthyroidism and ophthalmopathy. From RNA transcripts, TCR beta CDR3 regions were amplified. Initially, a first-round RT-PCR of the TCR CDR3 employed the HTBI primer set. TCRdb independently ran MiXCR on the multiplex PCR reads; one entry per CDR3 protein. The sample has approximately 700,000 distinct CDR3 sequences; 45% are singletons. Sequenced: peripheral blood or thyroid tissue (not recorded which). The sequence was obtained from an adult man with Graves' disease, either hyperthyroidism or ophthalmopathy (not recorded which).

CDR3 protein: CASSQGGTGNTMYF. In DNA form, the CDR3 reads TGTGCCAGCAGCCAAGGAGGGACAGGAAACACCATGTATTTT. The genes are TRBV9 and TRBJ1-3; 8 bases match TRBD1. Germline V CDR1 and CDR2: SGDLS, YYNGEE. This CDR3 is built from 14 residues.